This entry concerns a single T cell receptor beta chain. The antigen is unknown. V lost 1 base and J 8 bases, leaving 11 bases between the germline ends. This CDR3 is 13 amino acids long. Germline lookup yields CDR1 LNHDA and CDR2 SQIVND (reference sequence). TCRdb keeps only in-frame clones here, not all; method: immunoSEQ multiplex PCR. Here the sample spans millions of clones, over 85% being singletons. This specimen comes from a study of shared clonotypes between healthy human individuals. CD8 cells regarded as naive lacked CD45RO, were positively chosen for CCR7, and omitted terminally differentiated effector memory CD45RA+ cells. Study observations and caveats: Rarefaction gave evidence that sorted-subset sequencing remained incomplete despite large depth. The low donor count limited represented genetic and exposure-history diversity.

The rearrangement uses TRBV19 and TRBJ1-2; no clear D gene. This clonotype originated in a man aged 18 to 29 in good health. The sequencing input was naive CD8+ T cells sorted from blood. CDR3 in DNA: TGTGCCAGTAGTATAGTCCCCCAGGACGGCTACACCTTC. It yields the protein CASSIVPQDGYTF.